This entry describes one T cell receptor (beta chain). Antigen: not known. A deep-level run was used for the assay. Using immunoSEQ multiplex PCR, the repertoire was profiled, and TCRdb retains in-frame clones only, with some absent. This sample has around 2.1 million clones; nearly 97% occur once, and the top ten carry 0.13%. Germline-derived CDR1 and CDR2 are MNHNY and SVGAGI (reference sequence). This CDR3 is 14 amino acids long. With 5 bases removed from V and 2 bases from J, the gap between germline ends came to 11 bases. This entry is derived from a study of shared clonotypes between healthy human individuals. General observations from the study: Among non-shared clonotypes, generation probabilities were lower than among those shared by all four donors. What naive subsets generally showed was a larger estimated richness than memory subsets showed.

This sequence joins TRBV6-6 and TRBJ2-3; D gene ambiguous. Sequences were obtained from naive CD4+ T cells sorted from blood. Subset meaning: CD45RA+ positively selected. This clonotype originated in a man younger than 30 in good health. This chain's CDR3 is CASSTFGPTDTQYF. In DNA form, the CDR3 reads TGTGCCAGCAGTACCTTCGGCCCCACAGATACGCAGTATTTT.